The T cell receptor (beta chain) under discussion was sequenced for a study of shared clonotypes between healthy human individuals. The CDR3 is 11 amino acids. Germline V gene data show CDR1 as SNHLY and CDR2 as FYNNEI. Trimming cost V 6 bases and J 0 bases, with 0 bases left between them. Measured with immunoSEQ multiplex PCR; TCRdb has only the in-frame clones, and not every one. The table lists 2 million to 3 million clones, 93% of them singletons. Donors comprised healthy HIV-negative adults lacking recent acute infections or vaccinations. As regards this clone: Its target is unknown. The sample contains more than one DNA sequence encoding this CDR3.

General study results and limits: Naive CD4 clonotypes overlapped across a handful of donors at about 5.2%. Non-shared clonotypes had lower generation probabilities than clonotypes shared by all four sorted-subset donors.

The TCR was taken from a young man in good health. Some clones in this sample may be carry-over from other donors' samples. The chain couples TRBV2 to TRBJ2-1; D unresolved. The source material was naive CD4+ T cells from PBMCs. The subset denotes: CD45RA+ positively selected. This CDR3 reads CASSSYNEQFF. The CDR3 coding sequence is TGTGCCAGCAGCTCCTACAATGAGCAGTTCTTC.